This passage covers 13 T cell receptor beta chains from one sample sequenced in a study of blood T cell repertoires in COVID-19. Sequencing used immunoSEQ multiplex PCR; TCRdb keeps in-frame clones, though not all of them. The top ten clones hold 11% of a sample with approximately 160,000 clones, more than 80% of them seen once. Material: peripheral blood. These receptor sequences come from a human donor in a cohort sampled during active COVID-19.

The chain recombines TRBV6-5 with TRBJ2-3; the match to TRBD2 covers 10 bases. This CDR3 has 14 residues. The germline gives CDR1 MNHEY, CDR2 SVGAGI. Trimming cost V 10 bases and J 4 bases; bases outside gene matches: 8. This chain's CDR3 is CATALAGVADTQYF. The CDR3 DNA reads as TGTGCCACTGCCCTAGCGGGAGTGGCAGATACGCAGTATTTT.

The chain uses TRBV6-6 and TRBJ2-1, with TRBD1 matching over 8 bases. Germline trimming cut 7 bases from V and 6 bases from J; bases unmatched to any gene: 14. The CDR3 is 16 residues long. The germline V gene has CDR1 MNHNY and CDR2 SVGAGI (reference sequence). The CDR3 DNA reads TGTGCCAGCAAAGCAGGGGGCGAGATTCGTCTCAATGAGCAGTTCTTC. Its translation: CASKAGGEIRLNEQFF.

The chain employs TRBV6-5 and TRBJ2-2; D might be TRBD1 (5 bases). Germline assignment: CDR1 MNHEY and CDR2 SVGAGI. The CDR3 extends over 15 amino acids. V shed 10 bases and J shed 0 bases, with 15 bases lying between them. CDR3 sequence reads: CATWGTHANTGELFF. CDR3 bases: TGTGCCACCTGGGGCACCCACGCGAACACCGGGGAGCTGTTTTTT.

This clone showed up just once. The chain recombines TRBV7-9 with TRBJ2-7, with 14 bases aligning to TRBD2. The germline V gene has CDR1 SEHNR and CDR2 FQNEAQ (reference sequence). CDR3 length: 17 residues. With V trimmed by 5 bases and J by 4 bases, 10 bases remained unmatched. CDR3 residues: CASSDGTSGGPLYEQYF. The CDR3 DNA is TGTGCCAGCAGCGATGGGACTAGCGGGGGCCCCCTTTACGAGCAGTACTTC.

The chain has TRBV12-5 and TRBJ2-7, with TRBD1 matching 7 bases. CDR1 is LGHNT and CDR2 is FRNRAP in the germline V gene. The CDR3 has 16 residues. With V trimmed by 8 bases and J by 0 bases, 13 bases remained unmatched. The CDR3 sequence: CASSFTGDSSSYEQYF. The DNA for the CDR3 is TGTGCTAGTTCTTTTACAGGGGATTCTAGCTCCTACGAGCAGTACTTC. Supplemented by reference TRBV12-5 and TRBJ2-7, the full variable domain reads DARVTQTPRHKVTEMGQEVTMRCQPILGHNTVFWYRQTMMQGLELLAYFRNRAPLDDSGMPKDRFSAEMPDATLATLKIQPSEPRDSAVYFCASSFTGDSSSYEQYFGPGTRLTVT.

The chain links TRBV2 to TRBJ2-7, with D possibly TRBD1 on 5 matching bases. The CDR3 loop spans 11 amino acids. Trimming took 7 bases from V and 5 from J, leaving 9 bases between them. The germline CDR1 and CDR2 sequences are SNHLY and FYNNEI. Written as DNA, the CDR3 is TGTGCCAGCAACCAGGGTGACGAGCAGTACTTC. Protein: CASNQGDEQYF. Drawing the rest from reference TRBV2 and TRBJ2-7, the complete variable domain is EPEVTQTPSHQVTQMGQEVILRCVPISNHLYFYWYRQILGQKVEFLVSFYNNEISEKSEIFDDQFSVERPDGSNFTLKIRSTKLEDSAMYFCASNQGDEQYFGPGTRLTVT.

This chain's CDR3 is CSVVGQGGTEAFF. The CDR3, as DNA: TGCAGCGTTGTCGGGCAGGGAGGCACTGAAGCTTTCTTT. This chain connects TRBV29-1 to TRBJ1-1; D possibly corresponds to TRBD1 (5 bases). Trimming pared 4 bases from V and 4 bases from J, leaving 13 bases between. Germline CDR1 is SQVTM and CDR2 is ANQGSEA. The CDR3 has 13 amino acids.

The genes are TRBV5-1 and TRBJ2-5; D is uncertain. The V gene lost 1 base and the J gene lost 4 bases, with 8 bases spanning the gap. Germline lookup yields CDR1 SGHRS and CDR2 YFSETQ. CDR3 length: 13 amino acids. CDR3 nucleotide sequence: TGCGCCAGCAGCTTGCCAGACACAGAGACCCAGTACTTC. It is translated as CASSLPDTETQYF.

A remark on this clone: Germline and junction disagree at one end, which may indicate a read error. The chain uses TRBV2 and TRBJ2-7, with TRBD2 matching over 7 bases. Germline CDR1 and CDR2: SNHLY and FYNNEI. This CDR3 comprises 14 residues. The CDR3 nucleotides are TGTGCCAGCAGCGAAGGGAGGGTATTCTACGAGCAGTACTTC. Residues: CASSEGRVFYEQYF.

V usage is TRBV18 and J usage is TRBJ1-5, with TRBD1 identical over 7 bases. CDR1 is KGHSH, CDR2 LQKENI, per germline. The CDR3 covers 16 residues. V shed 2 bases, J shed 5 bases, and the junction held 9 bases outside the gene matches. CDR3: CASSPLRQGKDQPQHF. The CDR3 nucleotides are TGTGCCAGCTCACCATTAAGACAGGGAAAGGATCAGCCCCAGCATTTT.

This clone has just a few counts. The chain recombines TRBV27 with TRBJ1-1; D perhaps matches TRBD1 (6 bases). V was clipped by 6 bases and J by 0 bases, with 14 bases between them. Per germline, CDR1 MNHEY and CDR2 SMNVEV (reference sequence). The CDR3 length is 15 residues. The CDR3 coding sequence is TGTGCCAGCAGCCTGACAGGCCCCCTGAACACTGAAGCTTTCTTT. This sequence encodes CASSLTGPLNTEAFF.

The chain joins TRBV11-2 to TRBJ1-1, with D uncertain. Trimming removed 5 bases from V and 1 base from J, with 14 bases in between. CDR3 length equals 15 residues. CDR1 and CDR2 from the germline V gene are SGHAT and FQNNGV. In DNA, the CDR3 is TGTGCCAGCAGCATAAAAGACTTTGAGAACACTGAAGCTTTCTTT. It yields the protein CASSIKDFENTEAFF. Combining the CDR3 with reference TRBV11-2 and TRBJ1-1 gives the whole variable domain EAGVAQSPRYKIIEKRQSVAFWCNPISGHATLYWYQQILGQGPKLLIQFQNNGVVDDSQLPKDRFSAERLKGVDSTLKIQPAKLEDSAVYLCASSIKDFENTEAFFGQGTRLTVV.

The chain has TRBV15 and TRBJ2-5; tentatively, D is TRBD2 (6 bases). V lost 7 bases, J lost 1 base, and 10 bases lay in between. Germline loops: CDR1 LNHNV, CDR2 YYDKDF (reference sequence). The CDR3 spans 13 residues. CDR3 bases: TGTGCCACCACTGCGGGATCCCAAGAGACCCAGTACTTC. It encodes CATTAGSQETQYF.